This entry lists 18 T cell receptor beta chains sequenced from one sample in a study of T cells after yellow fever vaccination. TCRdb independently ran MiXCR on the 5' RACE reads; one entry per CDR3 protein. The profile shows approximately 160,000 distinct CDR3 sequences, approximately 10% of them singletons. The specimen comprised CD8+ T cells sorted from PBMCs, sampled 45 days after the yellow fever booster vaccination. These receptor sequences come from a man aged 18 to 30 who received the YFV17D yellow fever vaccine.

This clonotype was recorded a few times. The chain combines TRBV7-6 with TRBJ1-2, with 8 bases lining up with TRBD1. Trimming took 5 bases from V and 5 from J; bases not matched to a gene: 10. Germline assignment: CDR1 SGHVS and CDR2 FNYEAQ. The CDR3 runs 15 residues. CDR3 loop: CASSPTGDVGYGYTF. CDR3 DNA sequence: TGTGCCAGCAGCCCGACAGGGGACGTCGGGTATGGCTACACCTTC. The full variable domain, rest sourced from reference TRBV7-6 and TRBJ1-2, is GAGVSQSPRYKVTKRGQDVALRCDPISGHVSLYWYRQALGQGPEFLTYFNYEAQQDKSGLPNDRFSAERPEGSISTLTIQRTEQRDSAMYRCASSPTGDVGYGYTFGSGTRLTVV.

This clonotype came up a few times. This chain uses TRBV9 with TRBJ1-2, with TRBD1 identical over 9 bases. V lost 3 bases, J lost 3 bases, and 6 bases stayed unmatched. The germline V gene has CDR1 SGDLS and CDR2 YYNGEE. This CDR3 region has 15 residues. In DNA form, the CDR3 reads TGTGCCAGCAGCGGATACAGGGGGCCGGACTATGGCTACACCTTC. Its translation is CASSGYRGPDYGYTF.

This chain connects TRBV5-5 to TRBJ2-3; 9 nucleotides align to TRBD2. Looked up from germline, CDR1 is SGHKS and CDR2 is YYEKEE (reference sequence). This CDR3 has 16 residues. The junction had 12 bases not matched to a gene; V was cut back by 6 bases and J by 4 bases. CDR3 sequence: CASTLRRGGWADTQYF. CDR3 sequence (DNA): TGTGCCAGCACCCTGAGGCGGGGGGGCTGGGCAGATACGCAGTATTTT. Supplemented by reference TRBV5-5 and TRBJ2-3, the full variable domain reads DAGVTQSPTHLIKTRGQQVTLRCSPISGHKSVSWYQQVLGQGPQFIFQYYEKEERGRGNFPDRFSARQFPNYSSELNVNALLLGDSALYLCASTLRRGGWADTQYFGPGTRLTVL.

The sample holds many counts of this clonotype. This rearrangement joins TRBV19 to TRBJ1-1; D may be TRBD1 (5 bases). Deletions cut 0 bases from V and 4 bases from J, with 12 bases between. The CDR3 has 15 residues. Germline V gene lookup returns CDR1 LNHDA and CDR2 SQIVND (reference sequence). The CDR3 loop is CASSIDTGGPTEAFF. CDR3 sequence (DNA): TGTGCCAGTAGTATAGATACAGGAGGCCCCACTGAAGCTTTCTTT.

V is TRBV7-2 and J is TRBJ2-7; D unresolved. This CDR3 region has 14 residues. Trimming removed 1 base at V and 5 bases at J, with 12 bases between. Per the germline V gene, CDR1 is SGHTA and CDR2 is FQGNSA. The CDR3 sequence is CASSLGSRSDEQYF. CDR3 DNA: TGTGCCAGCAGCTTAGGGAGCAGGTCGGACGAGCAGTACTTC. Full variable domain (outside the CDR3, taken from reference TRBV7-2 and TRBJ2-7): GAGVSQSPSNKVTEKGKDVELRCDPISGHTALYWYRQSLGQGLEFLIYFQGNSAPDKSGLPSDRFSAERTGGSVSTLTIQRTQQEDSAVYLCASSLGSRSDEQYFGPGTRLTVT.

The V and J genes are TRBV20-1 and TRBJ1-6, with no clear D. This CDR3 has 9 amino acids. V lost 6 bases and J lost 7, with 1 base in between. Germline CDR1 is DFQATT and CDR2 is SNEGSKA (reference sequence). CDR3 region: CSANSPLHF. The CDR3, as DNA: TGCAGTGCGAATTCACCCCTCCACTTT.

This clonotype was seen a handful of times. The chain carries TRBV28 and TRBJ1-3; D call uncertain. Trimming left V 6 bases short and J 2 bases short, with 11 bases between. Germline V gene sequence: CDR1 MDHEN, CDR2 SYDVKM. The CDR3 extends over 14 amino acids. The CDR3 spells CASSAPAAGNTIYF. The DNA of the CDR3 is TGTGCCAGCAGCGCCCCGGCTGCTGGAAACACCATATATTTT.

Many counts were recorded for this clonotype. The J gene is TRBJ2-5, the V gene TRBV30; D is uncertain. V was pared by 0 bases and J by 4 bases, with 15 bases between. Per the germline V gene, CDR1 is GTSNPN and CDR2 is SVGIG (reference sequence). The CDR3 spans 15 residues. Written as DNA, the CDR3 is TGTGCCTGGAGTGTAGGGTTGGCGATGGGAGAGACCCAGTACTTC. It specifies CAWSVGLAMGETQYF.

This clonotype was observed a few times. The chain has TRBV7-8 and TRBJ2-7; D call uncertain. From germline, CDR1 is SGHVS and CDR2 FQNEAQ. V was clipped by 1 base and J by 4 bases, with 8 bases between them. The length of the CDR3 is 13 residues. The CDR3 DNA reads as TGTGCCAGCAGCTTAGGGAAGGTGTACGAGCAGTACGTC. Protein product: CASSLGKVYEQYV.

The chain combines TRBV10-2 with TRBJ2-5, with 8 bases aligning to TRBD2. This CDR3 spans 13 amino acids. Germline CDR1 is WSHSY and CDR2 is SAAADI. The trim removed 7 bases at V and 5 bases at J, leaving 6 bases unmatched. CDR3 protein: CASNSGGGETQYF. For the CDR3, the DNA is TGCGCCAGCAACTCCGGGGGGGGCGAGACCCAGTACTTC.

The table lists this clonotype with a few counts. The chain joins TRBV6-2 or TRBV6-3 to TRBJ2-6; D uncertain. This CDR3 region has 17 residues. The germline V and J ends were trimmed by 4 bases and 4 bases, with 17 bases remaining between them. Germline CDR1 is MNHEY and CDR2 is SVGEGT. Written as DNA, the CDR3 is TGTGCCAGCAGTTCCCTCCTTACAGTCTCCGGGGCCAACGTCCTGACTTTC. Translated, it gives CASSSLLTVSGANVLTF.

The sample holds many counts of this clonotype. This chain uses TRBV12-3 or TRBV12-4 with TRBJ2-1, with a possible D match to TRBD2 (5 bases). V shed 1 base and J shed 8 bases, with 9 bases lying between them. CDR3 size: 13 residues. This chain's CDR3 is CASSLDDGDEQFF. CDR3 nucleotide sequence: TGTGCCAGCAGTTTAGACGACGGGGATGAGCAGTTCTTC.

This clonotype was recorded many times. CDR3 sequence reads: CASSSTDLLAGNRLGEQFF. The DNA for the CDR3 is TGTGCCAGCAGCTCGACAGATTTACTAGCGGGGAATCGTCTGGGTGAGCAGTTCTTC. The chain links TRBV7-8 to TRBJ2-1, with 10 bases matching TRBD2. Trimming took 4 bases from V and 9 from J; bases not matched to a gene: 21. Germline CDR1 and CDR2: SGHVS and FQNEAQ. This CDR3 contains 19 residues.

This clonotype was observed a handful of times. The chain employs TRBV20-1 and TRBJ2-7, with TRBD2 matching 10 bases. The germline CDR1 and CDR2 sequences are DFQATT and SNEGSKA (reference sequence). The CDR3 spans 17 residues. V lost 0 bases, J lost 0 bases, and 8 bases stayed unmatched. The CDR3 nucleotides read TGCAGTGCTAGAGATCGTAGCGGGGGGCCCAGCTCCTACGAGCAGTACTTC. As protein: CSARDRSGGPSSYEQYF.

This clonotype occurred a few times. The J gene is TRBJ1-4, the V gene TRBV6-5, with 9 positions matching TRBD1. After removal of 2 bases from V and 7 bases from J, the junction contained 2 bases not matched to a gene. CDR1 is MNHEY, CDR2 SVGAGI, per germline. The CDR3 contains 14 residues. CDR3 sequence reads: CASSYGTGSEKLFF. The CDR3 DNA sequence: TGTGCCAGCAGTTACGGGACAGGGTCTGAAAAACTGTTTTTT.

Here the CDR3 reads CASSTQVSEQYV. The DNA for the CDR3 is TGTGCCAGCAGCACCCAGGTCTCCGAGCAGTACGTC. This chain links TRBV5-6 with TRBJ2-7; D remains unclear. The V gene lost 4 bases and the J gene lost 6 bases, with 11 bases spanning the gap. The CDR3 runs to 12 residues. Germline values: CDR1 SGHDT, CDR2 YYEEEE.

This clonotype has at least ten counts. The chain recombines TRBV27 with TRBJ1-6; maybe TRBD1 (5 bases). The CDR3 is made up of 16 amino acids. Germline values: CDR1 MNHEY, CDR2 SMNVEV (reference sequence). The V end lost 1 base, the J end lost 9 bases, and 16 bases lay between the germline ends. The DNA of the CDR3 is TGTGCCAGCAGTTTATTTTCGGGCCTTGGGGGTTCACCCCTCCACTTT. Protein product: CASSLFSGLGGSPLHF.

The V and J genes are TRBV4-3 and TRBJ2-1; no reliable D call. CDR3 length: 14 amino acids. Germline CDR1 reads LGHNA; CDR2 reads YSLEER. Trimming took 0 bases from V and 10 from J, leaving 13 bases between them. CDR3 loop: CASSQDLWAEEQFF. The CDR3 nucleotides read TGCGCCAGCAGCCAAGATCTCTGGGCTGAGGAGCAGTTCTTC.